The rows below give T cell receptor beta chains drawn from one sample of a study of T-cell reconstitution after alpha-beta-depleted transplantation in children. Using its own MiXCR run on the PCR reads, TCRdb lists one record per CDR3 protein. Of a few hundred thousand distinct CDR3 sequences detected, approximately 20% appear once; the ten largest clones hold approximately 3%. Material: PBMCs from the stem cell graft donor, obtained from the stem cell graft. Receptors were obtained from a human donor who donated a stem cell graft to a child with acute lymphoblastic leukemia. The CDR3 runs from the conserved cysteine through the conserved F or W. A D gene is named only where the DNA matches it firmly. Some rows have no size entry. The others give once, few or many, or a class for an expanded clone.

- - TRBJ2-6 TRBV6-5 CASSYSVSGANVLTF TGTGCCAGCAGTTACTCGGTCTCTGGGGCCAACGTCCTGACTTTC
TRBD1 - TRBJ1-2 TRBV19 CASRKRDRGDYGYTF TGTGCCAGTAGGAAAAGGGACAGGGGGGACTATGGCTACACCTTC
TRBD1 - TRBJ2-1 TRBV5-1 CASSLKRGQGISYNEQFF TGCGCCAGCAGCTTGAAACGGGGACAGGGAATCTCCTACAATGAGCAGTTCTTC
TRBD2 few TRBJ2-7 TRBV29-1 CSTAVGTSGSYEQYF TGCAGCACCGCAGTCGGGACTAGCGGTTCCTACGAGCAGTACTTC
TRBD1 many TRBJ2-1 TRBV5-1 CASSLGTGGNEQFF TGCGCCAGCAGCTTGGGGACAGGTGGGAATGAGCAGTTCTTC
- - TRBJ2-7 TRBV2 CAINEGTLSPREQYF TGTGCCATAAATGAGGGGACGCTTAGTCCGCGTGAGCAGTACTTC
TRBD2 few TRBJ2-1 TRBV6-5 CASSYGTSGLVYNEQFF TGTGCCAGCAGTTATGGGACTAGCGGGCTGGTTTACAATGAGCAGTTCTTC
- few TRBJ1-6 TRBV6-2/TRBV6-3 CASSYVDLAASSYNSPLHF TGTGCCAGCAGTTACGTGGATTTGGCGGCGAGCTCCTATAATTCACCCCTCCACTTT
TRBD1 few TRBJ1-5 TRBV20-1 CSAIQGSGNQPQHF TGCAGTGCTATACAGGGGTCCGGCAATCAGCCCCAGCATTTT
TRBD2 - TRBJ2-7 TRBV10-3 CAISESPSGHQGEQYF TGTGCCATCAGTGAGTCGCCTAGCGGGCACCAGGGCGAGCAGTACTTC
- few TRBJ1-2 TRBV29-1 CSGEDRRNYGYTF TGCAGCGGGGAAGATCGGAGGAACTATGGCTACACCTTC
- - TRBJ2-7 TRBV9 CASSVAQAGIYEQYF TGTGCCAGCAGCGTAGCTCAAGCGGGCATCTACGAGCAGTACTTC
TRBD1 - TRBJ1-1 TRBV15 CATSRPPLRTGVLNTEAFF TGTGCCACCAGCAGACCCCCCCTAAGAACAGGGGTGTTGAACACTGAAGCTTTCTTT
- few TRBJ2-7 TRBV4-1 CASSHSTPYEQYF TGCGCCAGCAGCCACTCCACCCCCTACGAGCAGTACTTC
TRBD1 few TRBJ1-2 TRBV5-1 CASRPPWDSYAGGYTF TGCGCCAGCAGACCCCCTTGGGACAGCTATGCGGGTGGCTACACCTTC
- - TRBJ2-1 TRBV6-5 CASSSPDYNEQFF TGTGCCAGCAGTTCACCGGACTACAATGAGCAGTTCTTC
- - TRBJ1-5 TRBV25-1 CASKSGRMDQPQHF TGTGCCAGCAAGAGCGGCAGGATGGATCAGCCCCAGCATTTT
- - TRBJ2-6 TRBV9 CASSGEAGANVLTF TGTGCCAGCAGCGGGGAGGCTGGGGCCAACGTCCTGACTTTC
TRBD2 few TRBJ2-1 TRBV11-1 CASSLGLAGDRAYNEQFF TGTGCCAGCAGCTTGGGACTAGCGGGGGACCGGGCCTACAATGAGCAGTTCTTC
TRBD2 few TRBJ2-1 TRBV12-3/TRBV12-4 CASSQRGLSYNEQFF TGTGCCAGCAGTCAGCGGGGCTTATCCTACAATGAGCAGTTCTTC
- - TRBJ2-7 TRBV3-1 CACSQGHLAGYEQYF TGTGCCTGCAGCCAAGGTCACCTGGCCGGCTACGAGCAGTACTTC
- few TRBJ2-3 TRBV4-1 CASSPSRSSERQYF TGCGCCAGCAGCCCAAGCCGAAGTTCTGAACGGCAGTATTTT
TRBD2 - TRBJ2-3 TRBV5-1 CASSLRAGGGTDTQYF TGCGCCAGCAGCTTGCGAGCGGGAGGCGGGACAGATACGCAGTATTTT
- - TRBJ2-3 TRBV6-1 CASSPGSSTDTQYF TGTGCCAGCAGCCCAGGGAGTAGCACAGATACGCAGTATTTT
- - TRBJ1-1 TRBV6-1 CAGLWAGNTEAFF TGTGCCGGCCTTTGGGCGGGGAACACTGAAGCTTTCTTT
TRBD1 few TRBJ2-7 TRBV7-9 CASSIRQGGTPYEQYF TGTGCCAGCAGCATCCGACAGGGGGGTACCCCCTACGAGCAGTACTTC
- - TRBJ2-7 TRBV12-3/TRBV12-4 CASSTSTGNEQYF TGTGCCAGCAGTACCTCAACAGGGAACGAGCAGTACTTC
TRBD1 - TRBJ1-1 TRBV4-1 CASSHKGQLAEAFF TGCGCCAGCAGCCACAAGGGACAGCTCGCGGAAGCTTTCTTT
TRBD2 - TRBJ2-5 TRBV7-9 CASSLAGTSGKTQYF TGTGCCAGCAGCTTAGCCGGGACTAGCGGGAAGACCCAGTACTTC
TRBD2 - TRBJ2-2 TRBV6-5 CASSYSSLAGRTGELFF TGTGCCAGCAGTTACTCCTCCTTAGCGGGACGGACCGGGGAGCTGTTTTTT
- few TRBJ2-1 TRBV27 CASSFPGGGKGEQFF TGTGCCAGCAGTTTCCCGGGTGGGGGAAAGGGTGAGCAGTTCTTC
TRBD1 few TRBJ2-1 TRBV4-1 CASSLPRDRDADEQFF TGCGCCAGCAGCTTACCCCGGGACAGGGACGCGGATGAGCAGTTCTTC
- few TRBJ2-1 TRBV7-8 CASRTGRQAGEQFF TGTGCCAGCAGGACAGGACGACAGGCGGGTGAGCAGTTCTTC
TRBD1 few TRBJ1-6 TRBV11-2 CASSALQGRDSPLHF TGTGCCAGCAGCGCCCTACAGGGGAGGGATTCACCCCTCCACTTT
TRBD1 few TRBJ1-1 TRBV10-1 CASRSTGDAGMDCTEAFF TGCGCCAGCAGATCGACAGGGGATGCTGGAATGGATTGTACTGAAGCTTTCTTT
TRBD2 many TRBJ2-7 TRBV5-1 CASSWGLASYEQYF TGCGCCAGCAGCTGGGGACTAGCGAGCTACGAGCAGTACTTC
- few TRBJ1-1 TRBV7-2 CASSLDIFRLNTEAFF TGTGCCAGCAGCTTAGATATTTTCAGACTGAACACTGAAGCTTTCTTT
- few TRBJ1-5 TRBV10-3 CAISAGYNQPQHF TGTGCCATCAGTGCCGGTTACAATCAGCCCCAGCATTTT
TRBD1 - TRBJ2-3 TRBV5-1 CASSFSGGGLQTQYF TGCGCCAGCAGCTTCTCAGGGGGCGGCCTTCAGACGCAGTATTTT
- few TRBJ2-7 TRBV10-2 CASRNWRDYEQYF TGCGCCAGCAGAAATTGGCGGGACTACGAGCAGTACTTC
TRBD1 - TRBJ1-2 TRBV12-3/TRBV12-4 CASSLFQGAGNGYTF TGTGCCAGCAGTTTATTCCAGGGGGCAGGGAATGGCTACACCTTC
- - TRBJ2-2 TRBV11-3 CASSFSPRNGELFF TGTGCCAGCAGCTTTTCCCCCAGGAACGGGGAGCTGTTTTTT
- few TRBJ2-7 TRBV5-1 CASSHPRVLNSYEQYF TGCGCCAGCAGTCATCCCAGGGTTCTCAATTCCTACGAGCAGTACTTC
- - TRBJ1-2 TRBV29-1 CSVDLGAYGYTF TGCAGCGTTGATCTCGGAGCATATGGCTACACCTTC
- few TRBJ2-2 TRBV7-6 CASSLNPPGELFF TGTGCCAGCAGCTTAAATCCCCCCGGGGAGCTGTTTTTT
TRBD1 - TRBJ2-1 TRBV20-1 CCARDPKTGGYNEQFF TGCTGTGCTAGAGATCCGAAGACAGGGGGGTACAATGAGCAGTTCTTC
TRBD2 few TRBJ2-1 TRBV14 CASSQLAGDSNEQFF TGTGCCAGCAGCCAACTAGCGGGAGATAGCAATGAGCAGTTCTTC
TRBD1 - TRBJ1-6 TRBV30 CAWSRRDRGDSPLHF TGTGCCTGGAGTAGAAGAGACAGGGGGGATTCACCCCTCCACTTT